This entry features one TCR beta chain sequence. The same CDR3 also results from other DNA sequences found in this sample. There are 14 residues in the CDR3. Deletions cut 3 bases from V and 0 bases from J, with 5 bases between. Looked up from germline, CDR1 is MGHDK and CDR2 is SYGVNS. This entry comes from a study of shared clonotypes between healthy human individuals. Using immunoSEQ multiplex PCR, the repertoire was profiled, and TCRdb retains in-frame clones only, with some absent. Here the sample spans over 2 million clones, roughly 95% being singletons. Sequenced sample: naive CD4+ T cells sorted from blood. Subset of the sample: CD45RA+ positively selected. The receptor comes from a man younger than 35 in good health. The chain joins TRBV25-1 to TRBJ2-2; D possibly corresponds to TRBD1 (5 bases). CDR3 sequence reads: CASSETANTGELFF. CDR3 nucleotides: TGTGCCAGCAGTGAGACAGCGAACACCGGGGAGCTGTTTTTT.